The sample holds a few counts of the clone carrying this T cell receptor (beta chain). Germline loops: CDR1 KGHDR, CDR2 SFDVKD. V trimming: 2 bases; J trimming: 3 bases; junction bases outside the gene matches: 10. CDR3 size: 17 residues. This specimen comes from a study of blood T cell repertoires in COVID-19. Study context: Sites in the United States, Italy and Spain provided acute and convalescent COVID-19 samples. T cells, B-cell-depleted T cells, or PBMCs supplied cDNA or gDNA.

As processed by the authors: Counts of nucleated cells, estimated from reference gene primer amplification, were obtained. This table comes from immunoSEQ multiplex PCR, and its TCRdb copy is limited to in-frame clones, with some not included. V, J and clone size were drawn from that table, and D and trimming were deduced from the DNA. The sample has 210,000 or so clones, approximately 82% seen once; the top ten hold roughly 12%. The chain couples TRBV24-1 to TRBJ2-7, with TRBD2 matching over 9 bases. The origin of this receptor is a woman aged 40 to 55 with acute or convalescent COVID-19. Specimen: peripheral blood. CDR3 loop: CATSDSRISGRGYEQYF. The CDR3 bases are TGTGCCACCAGTGATTCTCGTATTAGCGGGAGAGGCTACGAGCAGTACTTC.